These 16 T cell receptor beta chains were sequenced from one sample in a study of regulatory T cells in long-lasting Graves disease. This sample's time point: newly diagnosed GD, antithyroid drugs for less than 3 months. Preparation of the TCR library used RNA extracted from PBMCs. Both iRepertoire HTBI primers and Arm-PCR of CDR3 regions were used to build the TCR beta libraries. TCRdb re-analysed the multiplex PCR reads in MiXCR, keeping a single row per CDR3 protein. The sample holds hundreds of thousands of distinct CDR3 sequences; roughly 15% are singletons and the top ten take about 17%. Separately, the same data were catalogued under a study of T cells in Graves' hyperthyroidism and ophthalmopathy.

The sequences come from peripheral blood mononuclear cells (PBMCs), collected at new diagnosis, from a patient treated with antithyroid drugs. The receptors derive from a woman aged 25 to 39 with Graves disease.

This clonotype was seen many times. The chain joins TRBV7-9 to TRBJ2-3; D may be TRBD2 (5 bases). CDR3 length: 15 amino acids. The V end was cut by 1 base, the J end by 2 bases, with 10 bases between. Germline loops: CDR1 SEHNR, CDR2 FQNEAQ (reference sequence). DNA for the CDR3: TGTGCCAGCAGCTTAGGTTCGGGATCCACAGATACGCAGTATTTT. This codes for CASSLGSGSTDTQYF.

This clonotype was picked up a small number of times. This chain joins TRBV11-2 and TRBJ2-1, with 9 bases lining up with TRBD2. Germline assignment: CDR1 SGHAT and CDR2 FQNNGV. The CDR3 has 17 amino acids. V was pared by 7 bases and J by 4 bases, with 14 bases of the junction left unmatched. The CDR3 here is CASTGGSGSISYNEQFF. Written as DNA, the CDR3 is TGTGCCAGCACTGGCGGTAGCGGGAGTATTTCTTACAATGAGCAGTTCTTC.

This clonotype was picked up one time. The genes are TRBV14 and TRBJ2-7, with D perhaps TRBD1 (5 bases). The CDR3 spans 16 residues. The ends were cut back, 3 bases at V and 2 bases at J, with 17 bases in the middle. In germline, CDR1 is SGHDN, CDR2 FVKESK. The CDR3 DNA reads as TGTGCCAGCAGCCATGGACGTTGGATGACAGCCTACGAGCAGTACTTC. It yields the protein CASSHGRWMTAYEQYF.

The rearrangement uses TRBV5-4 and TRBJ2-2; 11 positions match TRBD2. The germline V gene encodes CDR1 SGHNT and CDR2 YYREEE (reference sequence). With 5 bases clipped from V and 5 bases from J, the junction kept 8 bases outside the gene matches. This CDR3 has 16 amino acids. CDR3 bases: TGTGCCAGCAGTACGCCTAGGACTAGCGGGACCGGGGAGCTGTTTTTT. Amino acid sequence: CASSTPRTSGTGELFF.

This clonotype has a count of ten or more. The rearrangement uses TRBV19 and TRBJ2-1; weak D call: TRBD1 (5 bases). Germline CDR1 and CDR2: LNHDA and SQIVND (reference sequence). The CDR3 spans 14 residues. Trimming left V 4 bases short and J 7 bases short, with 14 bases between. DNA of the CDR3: TGTGCCAGTAGTAGTCGTCTGGGGCAAAATGAGCAGTTCTTC. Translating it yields CASSSRLGQNEQFF.

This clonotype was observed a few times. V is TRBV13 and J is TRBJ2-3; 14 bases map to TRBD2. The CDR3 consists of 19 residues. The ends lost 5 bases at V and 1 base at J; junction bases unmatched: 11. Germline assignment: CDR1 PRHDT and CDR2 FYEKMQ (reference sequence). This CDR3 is CASSAAGTSGRWGTDTQYF. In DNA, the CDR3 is TGTGCCAGCAGCGCGGCCGGGACTAGCGGGAGATGGGGCACAGATACGCAGTATTTT.

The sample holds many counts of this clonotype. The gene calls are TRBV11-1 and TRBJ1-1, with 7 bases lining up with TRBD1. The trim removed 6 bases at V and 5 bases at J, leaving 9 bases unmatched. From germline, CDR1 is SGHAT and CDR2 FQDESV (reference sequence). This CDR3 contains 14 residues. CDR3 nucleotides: TGTGCCAGCAGGTACGACAGGGTCTCGACTGAAGCTTTCTTT. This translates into CASRYDRVSTEAFF.

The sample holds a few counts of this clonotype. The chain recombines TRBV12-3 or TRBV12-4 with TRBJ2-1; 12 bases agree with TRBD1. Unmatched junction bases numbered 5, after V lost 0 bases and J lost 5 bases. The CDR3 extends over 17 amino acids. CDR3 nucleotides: TGTGCCAGCAGTTTAGCGAGGGGGACAGGGGGCCACAATGAGCAGTTCTTC. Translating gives CASSLARGTGGHNEQFF.

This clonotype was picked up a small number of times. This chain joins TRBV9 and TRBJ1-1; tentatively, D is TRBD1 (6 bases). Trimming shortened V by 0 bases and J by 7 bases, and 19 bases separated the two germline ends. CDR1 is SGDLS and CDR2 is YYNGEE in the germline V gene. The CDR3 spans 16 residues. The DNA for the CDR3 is TGTGCCAGCAGCGTAGGAACCCTGACAGGCCTAAATGAAGCTTTCTTT. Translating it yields CASSVGTLTGLNEAFF.

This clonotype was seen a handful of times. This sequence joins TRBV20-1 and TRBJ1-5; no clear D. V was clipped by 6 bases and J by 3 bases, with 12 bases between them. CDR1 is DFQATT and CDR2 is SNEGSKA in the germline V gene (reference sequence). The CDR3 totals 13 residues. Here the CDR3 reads CSARAPLNQPQHF. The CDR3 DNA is TGCAGTGCACGGGCCCCGCTCAATCAGCCCCAGCATTTT.

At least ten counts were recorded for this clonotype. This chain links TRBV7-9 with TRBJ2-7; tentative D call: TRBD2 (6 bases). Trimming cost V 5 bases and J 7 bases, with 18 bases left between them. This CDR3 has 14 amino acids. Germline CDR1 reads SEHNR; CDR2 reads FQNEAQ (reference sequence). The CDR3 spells CASSPGTPAGEQYF. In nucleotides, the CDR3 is TGTGCCAGCAGCCCCGGGACGCCGGCGGGGGAGCAGTACTTC.

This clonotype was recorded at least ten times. The CDR3 sequence is CASSFPSVTSTDTQYF. The CDR3, as DNA: TGTGCCAGCAGTTTCCCGTCCGTCACTAGCACAGATACGCAGTATTTT. The V and J genes are TRBV2 and TRBJ2-3; no definite D call. The CDR3 covers 16 residues. V was shortened by 5 bases and J by 0 bases, with 15 bases between the two germline ends. Germline V CDR1 and CDR2: SNHLY, FYNNEI.

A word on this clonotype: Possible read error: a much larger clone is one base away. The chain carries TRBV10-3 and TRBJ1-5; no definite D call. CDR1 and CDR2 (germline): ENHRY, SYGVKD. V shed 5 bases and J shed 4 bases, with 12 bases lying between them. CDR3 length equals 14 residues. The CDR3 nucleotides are TGTGCCATCAGTAGGGTGTCCCTTAATCAGCCCCAGCATTTT. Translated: CAISRVSLNQPQHF.

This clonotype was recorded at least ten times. This CDR3 is CASSLNWSPAGKSQETQYF. DNA of the CDR3: TGTGCCAGCAGCTTAAATTGGAGCCCGGCAGGGAAGTCACAAGAGACCCAGTACTTC. The chain links TRBV11-2 to TRBJ2-5, with D possibly matching TRBD1 (5 bases). The V and J ends lost 2 bases and 2 bases respectively, with 24 bases between them. This CDR3 is 19 amino acids long. The germline CDR1 and CDR2 sequences are SGHAT and FQNNGV.

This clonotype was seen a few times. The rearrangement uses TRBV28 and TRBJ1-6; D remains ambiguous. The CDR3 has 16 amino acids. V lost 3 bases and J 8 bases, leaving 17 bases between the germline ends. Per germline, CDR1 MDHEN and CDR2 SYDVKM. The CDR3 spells CASSFISRIIDSPLHF. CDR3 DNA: TGTGCCAGCAGTTTTATCAGTCGGATTATAGATTCACCCCTCCACTTT.

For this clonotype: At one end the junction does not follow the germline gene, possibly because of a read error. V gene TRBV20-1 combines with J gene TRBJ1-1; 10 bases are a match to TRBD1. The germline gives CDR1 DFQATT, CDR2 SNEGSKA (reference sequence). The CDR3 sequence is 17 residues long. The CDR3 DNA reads TGCAGTGCTAGAGATTTAGACAGGGGGCGCATGAACATTGAAGCTTTCTTT. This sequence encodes CSARDLDRGRMNIEAFF.